This T cell receptor (beta chain) was captured in a study of T cells in localized non-small cell lung cancer. Generated by immunoSEQ multiplex PCR, the TCRdb table keeps only in-frame clones and is missing some. The sample includes 1,500 to 2,000 clones, 20% to 25% seen only once; the top ten take about 8%. Study conclusions and caveats: The study found T cell clonality highest in uninvolved adjacent lung, above tumor.

On this clone: Its antigen is unidentified.

The source material was normal lung tissue next to the tumor, sampled before any cancer treatment. This TCR was sampled from a woman aged 40 to 75 with stage I lung adenocarcinoma.

The CDR3 DNA reads as TGTGCCAGCAGCCGAGGGGGTGTTGGAAACACCATATATTTT. It translates to CASSRGGVGNTIYF. The chain joins TRBV11-3 to TRBJ1-3; D is perhaps TRBD1 (6 bases). There are 14 residues in the CDR3. The germline V gene has CDR1 SGHNT and CDR2 YENEEA. V gave up 5 bases and J gave up 3 bases, with 11 bases separating them.